One sample yielded the 27 T cell receptor beta chains listed below, sequenced in a study of T-cell memory formation after mild COVID-19. TCRdb analysed the 5' RACE reads with MiXCR anew, one entry per CDR3 protein. The sample contains about 250,000 distinct CDR3 sequences, over 15% of which appear only once. Sequencing input: PBMCs or a T cell subset sorted from them (not recorded which). These receptors were collected from a man younger than 30 who had mild COVID-19 (a few samples of this study predate the infection). Cell type and time point are not known.

This clonotype turned up a few times. The chain joins TRBV9 to TRBJ1-1, with TRBD1 matching over 7 bases. CDR1 and CDR2 from the germline V gene are SGDLS and YYNGEE. This CDR3 spans 16 amino acids. Losses at the gene ends were 4 bases for V and 0 bases for J; bases not matched to a gene: 9. The DNA of the CDR3 is TGTGCCAGCAGCAACCGGGACAGATCATTGAACACTGAAGCTTTCTTT. Amino acids: CASSNRDRSLNTEAFF.

This clonotype was counted a single time. The chain joins TRBV7-2 to TRBJ2-7; D not certain. The CDR3 loop spans 15 amino acids. V lost 1 base and J 3 bases, leaving 13 bases between the germline ends. CDR1 is SGHTA and CDR2 is FQGNSA in the germline V gene. The CDR3, as DNA: TGTGCCAGCAGCTTAGGGGCGCCAGCGCTCTACGAGCAGTACGTC. Translated, it gives CASSLGAPALYEQYV.

This clonotype has just a few counts. The chain is built from TRBV6-5 and TRBJ2-5; D ambiguous. Trimming pared 5 bases from V and 5 bases from J, leaving 9 bases between. The V gene's germline CDR1 is MNHEY and CDR2 SVGAGI. CDR3 length: 12 residues. As DNA, the CDR3 is TGTGCCAGCAGTCACCCCCCGGAGACCCAGTACTTC. As protein: CASSHPPETQYF.

At least ten counts were recorded for this clonotype. The J gene is TRBJ2-1, the V gene TRBV12-3 or TRBV12-4; TRBD1 matches 9 bases. The J segment lost 13 bases and the V segment lost 8 bases, leaving 12 bases of the junction unmatched. CDR3 size: 13 residues. CDR3 DNA: TGTGCCAGCGAAAACCGGGACAGGGCCCACCAGTTCTTC. Its translation: CASENRDRAHQFF.

This clonotype was recorded at least ten times. This rearrangement joins TRBV4-3 to TRBJ1-3; no clear D gene. V gave up 1 base and J gave up 0 bases, with 4 bases separating them. Looked up from germline, CDR1 is LGHNA and CDR2 is YSLEER. CDR3 length: 14 residues. CDR3 amino acids: CASSQGYSGNTIYF. CDR3 nucleotides: TGCGCCAGCAGCCAAGGGTACTCTGGAAACACCATATATTTT.

The rearrangement links TRBV12-3 or TRBV12-4 to TRBJ2-2; tentative D call: TRBD2 (5 bases). CDR3 length: 13 residues. The V end lost 6 bases, the J end lost 8 bases, and 13 bases lay between the germline ends. DNA for the CDR3: TGTGCCAGCAGAAGGACTCTGGCGGGGGAGCTGTTTTTT. Encoded protein: CASRRTLAGELFF.

This clonotype was recorded a few times. The V gene is TRBV4-2, the J gene TRBJ2-5, with TRBD2 identical over 14 bases. Trimming took 4 bases from V and 0 from J; bases not matched to a gene: 7. CDR1 is LGHNA and CDR2 is YNFKEQ in the germline V gene. The length of the CDR3 is 18 residues. CDR3 in DNA: TGTGCCAGCAGCCGCGGGACTAGCGGGGGAGAGTACCAAGAGACCCAGTACTTC. Translating gives CASSRGTSGGEYQETQYF.

This clonotype was seen more than once but under ten times. The rearrangement links TRBV30 to TRBJ2-7, with 7 bases lining up with TRBD1. Germline CDR1 GTSNPN, CDR2 SVGIG (reference sequence). The ends lost 6 bases at V and 3 bases at J; junction bases unmatched: 14. The length of the CDR3 is 15 residues. CDR3 coding DNA: TGTGCCTGTAGAAAAGGGGGCCTATTATTCTACGAGCAGTACTTC. Translated, it gives CACRKGGLLFYEQYF. Together with reference TRBV30 and TRBJ2-7, the CDR3 gives the full variable domain: SQTIHQWPATLVQPVGSPLSLECTVEGTSNPNLYWYRQAAGRGLQLLFYSVGIGQISSEVPQNLSASRPQDRQFILSSKKLLLSDSGFYLCACRKGGLLFYEQYFGPGTRLTVT.

The chain uses TRBV7-9 and TRBJ2-1; 8 positions match TRBD1. CDR3 length: 14 residues. V was pared by 6 bases and J by 7 bases, with 8 bases of the junction left unmatched. Germline lookup yields CDR1 SEHNR and CDR2 FQNEAQ (reference sequence). CDR3 DNA: TGTGCCAGCAGTCGGACAGGGAGGTGGAATGAGCAGTTCTTC. Its protein is CASSRTGRWNEQFF.

The sample holds a few counts of this clonotype. J is TRBJ1-1 and V is TRBV5-1; 7 bases match TRBD1. CDR3 length equals 15 residues. V dropped 0 bases and J dropped 0; count of bases not matched to a gene: 2. Germline V gene sequence: CDR1 SGHRS, CDR2 YFSETQ. CDR3 loop: CASSLEGQLNTEAFF. The CDR3 DNA reads TGCGCCAGCAGCTTGGAGGGACAGTTGAACACTGAAGCTTTCTTT.

The J gene is TRBJ1-4, the V gene TRBV19; tentative D call: TRBD1 (5 bases). The CDR3 is made up of 14 amino acids. V lost 4 bases and J lost 5, with 11 bases in between. Germline lookup yields CDR1 LNHDA and CDR2 SQIVND (reference sequence). CDR3 loop: CASSSHRQNEKLFF. The CDR3 DNA follows: TGTGCCAGTAGTAGCCACCGACAGAATGAAAAACTGTTTTTT.

J is TRBJ1-4 and V is TRBV12-3 or TRBV12-4; TRBD1 is a possible D gene (5 bases). This CDR3 spans 14 amino acids. V was trimmed by 3 bases and J by 6 bases, leaving 11 bases between them. The DNA of the CDR3 is TGTGCCAGCAGTTTCGGGGGGAATGATGAAAAACTGTTTTTT. Amino acid sequence: CASSFGGNDEKLFF.

This clonotype turned up a few times. The chain uses TRBV24-1 and TRBJ2-5; D is uncertain. The V gene's germline CDR1 is KGHDR and CDR2 SFDVKD. There are 12 residues in the CDR3. V was cut by 5 bases and J by 2 bases, with 5 bases left in between. The CDR3 protein is CATSGPQETQYF. The CDR3 DNA is TGTGCCACCAGTGGTCCGCAAGAGACCCAGTACTTC.

The J gene is TRBJ2-7, the V gene TRBV10-2, with 16 nucleotides matching TRBD2. This CDR3 spans 17 amino acids. Germline-derived CDR1 and CDR2 are WSHSY and SAAADI. The junction had 8 bases not matched to a gene; V was cut back by 9 bases and J by 0 bases. The CDR3 sequence: CASAGTSGGAISYEQYF. CDR3 coding DNA: TGCGCCAGTGCCGGGACTAGCGGGGGGGCTATCTCCTACGAGCAGTACTTC.

The V gene is TRBV20-1, the J gene TRBJ1-2; weak D call: TRBD1 (6 bases). V was clipped by 0 bases and J by 4 bases, with 15 bases between them. Germline V CDR1 and CDR2: DFQATT, SNEGSKA (reference sequence). CDR3 length: 15 residues. CDR3 DNA: TGCAGTGCTAGAGATCAACCTGTACAGGGCTATGGCTACACCTTC. Translating it yields CSARDQPVQGYGYTF.

The chain uses TRBV6-2 or TRBV6-3 and TRBJ2-3; 7 bases fit TRBD2. The germline CDR1 and CDR2 sequences are MNHEY and SVGEGT. The CDR3 totals 15 residues. Trimming removed 5 bases from V and 1 base from J; junction bases left unmatched: 6. The CDR3 spells CASSPREAGTDTQYF. The CDR3 region has the DNA TGTGCCAGCAGTCCCCGGGAGGCGGGCACAGATACGCAGTATTTT.

The gene calls are TRBV5-1 and TRBJ1-6; D unresolved. V lost 0 bases and J lost 7, with 14 bases in between. The CDR3 totals 16 residues. Germline values: CDR1 SGHRS, CDR2 YFSETQ. The CDR3 here is CASSLAGTGRNSPLHF. The CDR3 bases are TGCGCCAGCAGCTTGGCCGGTACGGGAAGAAATTCACCCCTCCACTTT. The full variable domain, completed using reference TRBV5-1 and TRBJ1-6, is KAGVTQTPRYLIKTRGQQVTLSCSPISGHRSVSWYQQTPGQGLQFLFEYFSETQRNKGNFPGRFSGRQFSNSRSEMNVSTLELGDSALYLCASSLAGTGRNSPLHFGNGTRLTVT.

The rearrangement links TRBV7-6 to TRBJ2-7; D is possibly TRBD2 (6 bases). The germline V and J ends were trimmed by 2 bases and 5 bases, with 10 bases remaining between them. This CDR3 comprises 13 residues. Per the germline V gene, CDR1 is SGHVS and CDR2 is FNYEAQ. CDR3: CASSLLGRNEQYF. CDR3 DNA sequence: TGTGCCAGCAGCTTATTGGGGAGGAACGAGCAGTACTTC. Filled out from reference TRBV7-6 and TRBJ2-7, the complete variable domain reads GAGVSQSPRYKVTKRGQDVALRCDPISGHVSLYWYRQALGQGPEFLTYFNYEAQQDKSGLPNDRFSAERPEGSISTLTIQRTEQRDSAMYRCASSLLGRNEQYFGPGTRLTVT.

This clonotype was counted a few times. The DNA of the CDR3 is TGTGCCTGGATGAGGGGGTCCCCCTACGAGCAGTACTTC. Translation: CAWMRGSPYEQYF. The V call is TRBV30, the J call TRBJ2-7, with D possibly matching TRBD1 (6 bases). The CDR3 consists of 13 residues. V was pared by 4 bases and J by 2 bases, with 12 bases between. Germline CDR1 is GTSNPN and CDR2 is SVGIG (reference sequence).

This clonotype has more than one count but fewer than ten. V gene TRBV7-2 combines with J gene TRBJ2-7; 7 positions match TRBD2. Per germline, CDR1 SGHTA and CDR2 FQGNSA. V dropped 5 bases and J dropped 2; count of bases not matched to a gene: 6. This CDR3 is built from 14 residues. Here the CDR3 DNA reads TGTGCCAGCAGCCCCTCCCTAGCGGCCTACGAGCAGTACGTC. It translates to CASSPSLAAYEQYV.

This clonotype has more than one count but fewer than ten. V is TRBV7-3 and J is TRBJ2-1; the D is unclear. V was shortened by 2 bases and J by 6 bases, with 11 bases between the two germline ends. There are 14 residues in the CDR3. Germline CDR1 SGHTA, CDR2 FQGTGA. The CDR3 is CASSLGPLSNEQFF. The CDR3 bases are TGTGCCAGCAGCTTAGGGCCTCTAAGCAATGAGCAGTTCTTC.

This clonotype was seen only a few times. The V gene is TRBV7-2, the J gene TRBJ2-1; no definite D call. Per the germline V gene, CDR1 is SGHTA and CDR2 is FQGNSA. The CDR3 is 13 residues long. V lost 2 bases and J 4 bases, leaving 6 bases between the germline ends. The CDR3 DNA reads as TGTGCCAGCAGCTTATCTCCTTACAATGAGCAGTTCTTC. Amino acids: CASSLSPYNEQFF.

This clonotype turned up a few times. The V gene is TRBV6-2 or TRBV6-3, the J gene TRBJ1-3, with 8 bases matching TRBD1. From germline, CDR1 is MNHEY and CDR2 SVGEGT. The CDR3 extends over 16 amino acids. Trimming took 5 bases from V and 0 from J; bases not matched to a gene: 6. For the CDR3, the DNA is TGTGCCAGCAGTCGACGGGACAGGAGCTCTGGAAACACCATATATTTT. It specifies CASSRRDRSSGNTIYF.

This clonotype has a handful of counts. The V call is TRBV3-1, the J call TRBJ2-5; D gene unclear. The germline CDR1 and CDR2 sequences are LGHDT and YNNKEL (reference sequence). The CDR3 sequence is 13 residues long. The V gene lost 5 bases and the J gene lost 2 bases, with 9 bases spanning the gap. DNA of the CDR3: TGTGCCAGCAGCTATGGTATTCAAGAGACCCAGTACTTC. Its protein is CASSYGIQETQYF.

The chain couples TRBV7-9 to TRBJ2-3; 7 nucleotides match TRBD2. CDR1 and CDR2 (germline): SEHNR, FQNEAQ (reference sequence). The CDR3 covers 15 residues. Unmatched junction bases numbered 7, after V lost 3 bases and J lost 4 bases. CDR3 sequence (DNA): TGTGCCAGCAGCTTTCGCGGGGGAACCCCAGATACGCAGTATTTT. Translation: CASSFRGGTPDTQYF.

This clonotype was counted only a few times. V and J are TRBV15 and TRBJ1-5; D uncertain. Trimming removed 3 bases at V and 5 bases at J, with 8 bases between. The CDR3 runs to 13 residues. Germline values: CDR1 LNHNV, CDR2 YYDKDF (reference sequence). CDR3 protein: CATSSSPYQPQHF. CDR3 nucleotides: TGTGCCACCAGCAGTAGTCCCTATCAGCCCCAGCATTTT. The whole variable domain, filled in from reference TRBV15 and TRBJ1-5, reads DAMVIQNPRYQVTQFGKPVTLSCSQTLNHNVMYWYQQKSSQAPKLLFHYYDKDFNNEADTPDNFQSRRPNTSFCFLDIRSPGLGDTAMYLCATSSSPYQPQHFGDGTRLSIL.

The chain combines TRBV15 with TRBJ1-4; TRBD1 matches 9 bases. Trimming cost V 4 bases and J 8 bases; bases outside gene matches: 11. CDR1 and CDR2 from the germline V gene are LNHNV and YYDKDF (reference sequence). This CDR3 region has 16 residues. The CDR3 here is CATSTGYRGLREKLFF. CDR3 sequence (DNA): TGTGCCACCAGCACGGGATACAGGGGGCTAAGGGAAAAACTGTTTTTT.